Listed below are T cell receptor beta chains from one sample, sequenced in a study of blood T cell repertoires in COVID-19. Repertoires were generated with immunoSEQ multiplex PCR, while TCRdb's copy carries only in-frame clones and drops some. The data show about 130,000 clones, around 86% seen once. Sequenced input: peripheral blood. The source of these receptors is a woman aged 50 to 65 who had recovered from COVID-19. CDR3s leave out the opening cysteine and the closing phenylalanine or tryptophan. Fields, in order: J gene, V gene, CDR3 protein.

>TRBJ1-2|TRBV6-6
ASRRQPGQGGNYGYT
>TRBJ1-4|TRBV2
ASTGQPNEKLF
>TRBJ2-2|TRBV24-1
ATEQADRANTGELF
>TRBJ1-3|TRBV6-6
ASSATGALSGNTIY
>TRBJ2-5|TRBV5-1
ASSPDRVGTQY
>TRBJ1-1|TRBV7-2
ASSLYRNTEAF
>TRBJ1-1|TRBV9
ASSPPIMGGANTEAF
>TRBJ2-2|TRBV9
ASSVLGGTGELF
>TRBJ2-3|TRBV5-1
ASSPDYRAGGAIIVTDTQY
>TRBJ2-5|TRBV20-1
SATDRSKAKATQY
>TRBJ1-2|TRBV5-1
ASSLSGTNYGYT
>TRBJ2-4|TRBV5-5
ASSLLGGDAKNIQY
>TRBJ2-1|TRBV30
AWSVIPRAGGNEQF
>TRBJ2-5|TRBV3-1/TRBV3-2
ASSPGLAKAQY
>TRBJ1-2|TRBV18
ASSRGVQGGHGYT
>TRBJ2-4|TRBV27
ASSPIGQAVNIQY
>TRBJ2-1|TRBV27
ASSLRLAGAYEQF
>TRBJ2-2|TRBV5-1
ASSSPWATGELF
>TRBJ1-6|TRBV4-3
ASSQDNGVGGSPLH
>TRBJ1-1|TRBV9
ASSVSPQVNTEAF
>TRBJ2-5|TRBV7-9
ASSLRGQGEETQY
>TRBJ2-3|TRBV9
ASSVTGQTDTQY
>TRBJ1-5|TRBV30
AWSIDRGFIGNQPQH
>TRBJ2-7|TRBV7-2
ASTSPRGGSSYEQY
>TRBJ2-2|TRBV9
ASSVGLAGNTGELF
>TRBJ2-7|TRBV6-5
ASRVGGTYEQY
>TRBJ2-1|TRBV2
ASSELAGGINEQF
>TRBJ2-1|TRBV2
ASSRGGGHKNEQF
>TRBJ1-5|TRBV27
ASSPVRVIFFPRRDNQPQH
>TRBJ1-3|TRBV15
ATSRTGDSGNTIY
>TRBJ1-4|TRBV6-5
ASSYSRNEKLF
>TRBJ1-2|TRBV28
ASRPQRGQSNYGYT
>TRBJ2-3|TRBV7-2
ASSSTQRRRPMDTQY
>TRBJ1-2|TRBV6-6
ASNPGRGNYGYT
>TRBJ2-7|TRBV9
ASSGQSYEQY